Reported below is one TCR beta chain. This sample was taken from a study of blood T cell repertoires in COVID-19. Study-level background: Researchers got acute and convalescent COVID-19 samples from the United States, Italy and Spain. From T cells, B-cell-depleted T cells, or PBMCs came the material, which was cDNA or gDNA.

This CDR3 region has 13 residues. Germline CDR1 and CDR2: LGHNA and YNFKEQ. V was pared by 4 bases and J by 4 bases, with 8 bases between. In the original analysis: Cell counts per sample came from amplifying reference gene primers. Using immunoSEQ multiplex PCR, the repertoire was profiled, and TCRdb retains in-frame clones only, with some absent. The V and J calls and clone size were taken over from that table, and D and trimming were inferred from the DNA. The sample has 300,000 to 400,000 clones; 85% are singletons. V usage is TRBV4-2 and J usage is TRBJ2-1, with D possibly being TRBD2 (5 bases). The specimen sequenced was peripheral blood. The receptor comes from a human donor in a cohort sampled during active COVID-19. CDR3 bases: TGTGCCAGCAGCCCACTAGAGTACAATGAGCAGTTCTTC. As protein: CASSPLEYNEQFF.